This T cell receptor beta chain was sequenced for a study of blood T cell repertoires in COVID-19. From germline, CDR1 is MNHEY and CDR2 SMNVEV (reference sequence). There are 13 residues in the CDR3. The V segment lost 6 bases and the J segment 4 bases; nucleotides outside the gene matches: 4. In its sample, this clone was seen once. In the original processing: Estimated nucleated cell counts came from reference gene primer amplification. This table comes from immunoSEQ multiplex PCR, and its TCRdb copy is limited to in-frame clones, with some not included. For V, J and clone size, that table is used; D and trimming come from the DNA. The sample contains about 200,000 clones, 70% to 90% of which appear only once.

Material: peripheral blood. This chain connects TRBV27 to TRBJ2-7; 9 bases are a match to TRBD1. This sequence originates from a man at least 80 years old with acute or convalescent COVID-19. This chain's CDR3 is CASRGTGIYEQYF. The DNA of the CDR3 is TGTGCCAGCAGGGGGACAGGGATTTACGAGCAGTACTTC.